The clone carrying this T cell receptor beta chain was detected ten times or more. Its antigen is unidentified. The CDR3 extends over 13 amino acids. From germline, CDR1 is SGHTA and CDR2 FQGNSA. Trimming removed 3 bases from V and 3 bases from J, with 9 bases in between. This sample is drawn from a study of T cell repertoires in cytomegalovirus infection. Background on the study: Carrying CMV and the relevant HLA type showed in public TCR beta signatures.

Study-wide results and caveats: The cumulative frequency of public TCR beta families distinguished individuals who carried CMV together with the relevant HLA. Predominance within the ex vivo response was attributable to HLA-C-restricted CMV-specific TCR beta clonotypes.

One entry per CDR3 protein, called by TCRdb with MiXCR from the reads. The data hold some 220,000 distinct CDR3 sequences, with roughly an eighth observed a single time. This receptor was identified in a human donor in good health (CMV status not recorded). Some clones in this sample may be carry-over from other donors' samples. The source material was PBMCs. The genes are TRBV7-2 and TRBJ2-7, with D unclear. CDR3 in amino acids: CASSFGQLYEQYF. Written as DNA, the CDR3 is TGTGCCAGCAGCTTTGGCCAACTCTACGAGCAGTACTTC.